This T cell receptor (beta chain) was sequenced for a study of identical twins. Using its own MiXCR run on the 5' RACE reads, TCRdb lists one record per CDR3 protein. The data contain a few hundred thousand distinct CDR3 sequences, just under 9.5% of them seen just once; the ten biggest clones take up approximately 7%. This clonotype was recorded a few times. Its specificity is not known. General study results and limits: Zero-insertion results could be subject to partial confounding by invariant MAIT and iNKT cells. Researchers reported weaker excess twin sharing in beta out-of-frame sequences. Models predicted too little out-of-frame TCR alpha sharing in monozygotic twins.

Healthy Caucasians supplied all donations. Germline trimming cut 8 bases from V and 6 bases from J; bases unmatched to any gene: 12. Germline loops: CDR1 SGHVS, CDR2 FNYEAQ. The CDR3 sequence is 14 residues long. These sequences were also reported in another study, on yellow fever vaccine responses in identical twins.

The rearrangement joins TRBV7-6 to TRBJ2-7; 8 bases align to TRBD2. The receptor comes from a woman between 18 and 30 years old in good health. Sequenced sample: CD8+ T cells sorted from blood. The CDR3 DNA reads as TGTGCCAGCGAGGGGTGGGGGACTAGTTCCGAGCAGTACTTC. Amino acid sequence: CASEGWGTSSEQYF.